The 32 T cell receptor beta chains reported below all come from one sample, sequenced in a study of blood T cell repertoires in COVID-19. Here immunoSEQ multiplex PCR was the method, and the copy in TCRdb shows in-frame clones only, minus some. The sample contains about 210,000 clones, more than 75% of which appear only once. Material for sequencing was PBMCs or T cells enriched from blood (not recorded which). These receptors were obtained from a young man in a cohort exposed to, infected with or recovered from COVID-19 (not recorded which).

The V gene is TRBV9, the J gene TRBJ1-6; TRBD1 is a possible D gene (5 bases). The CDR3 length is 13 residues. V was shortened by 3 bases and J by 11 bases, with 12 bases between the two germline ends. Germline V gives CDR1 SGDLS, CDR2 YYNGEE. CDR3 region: CASSGGWGAPLHF. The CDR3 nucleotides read TGTGCCAGCAGCGGGGGATGGGGGGCACCCCTCCACTTT.

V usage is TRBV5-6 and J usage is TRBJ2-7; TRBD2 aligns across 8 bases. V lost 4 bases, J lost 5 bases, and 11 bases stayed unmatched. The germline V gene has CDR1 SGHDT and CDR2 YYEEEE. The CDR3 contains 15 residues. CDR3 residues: CASSLVPAGVHEQYF. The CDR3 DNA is TGTGCCAGCAGCCTCGTTCCAGCGGGAGTCCACGAGCAGTACTTC.

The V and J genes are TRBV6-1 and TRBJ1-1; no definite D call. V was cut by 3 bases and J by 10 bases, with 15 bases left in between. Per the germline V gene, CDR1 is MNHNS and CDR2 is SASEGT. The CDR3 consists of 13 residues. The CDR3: CASSEIVTLAAFF. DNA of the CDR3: TGTGCCAGCAGTGAGATTGTAACCCTAGCAGCTTTCTTT.

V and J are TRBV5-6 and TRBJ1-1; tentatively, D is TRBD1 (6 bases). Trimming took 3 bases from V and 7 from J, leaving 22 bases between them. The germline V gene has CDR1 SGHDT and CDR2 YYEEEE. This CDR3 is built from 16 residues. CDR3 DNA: TGTGCCAGCAGCTCAGCTTCACAGGGCCGTGCTCATGAAGCTTTCTTT. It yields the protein CASSSASQGRAHEAFF. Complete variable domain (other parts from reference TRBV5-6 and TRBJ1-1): DAGVTQSPTHLIKTRGQQVTLRCSPKSGHDTVSWYQQALGQGPQFIFQYYEEEERQRGNFPDRFSGHQFPNYSSELNVNALLLGDSALYLCASSSASQGRAHEAFFGQGTRLTVV.

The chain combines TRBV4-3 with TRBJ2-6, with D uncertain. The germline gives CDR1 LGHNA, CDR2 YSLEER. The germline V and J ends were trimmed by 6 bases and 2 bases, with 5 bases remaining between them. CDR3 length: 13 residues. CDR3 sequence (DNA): TGCGCCAGCAGAGAGACTGGGGCCAACGTCCTGACTTTC. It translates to CASRETGANVLTF.

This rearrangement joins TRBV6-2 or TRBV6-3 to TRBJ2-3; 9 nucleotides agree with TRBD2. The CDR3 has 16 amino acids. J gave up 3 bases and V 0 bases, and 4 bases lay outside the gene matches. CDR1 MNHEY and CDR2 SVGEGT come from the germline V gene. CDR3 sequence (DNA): TGTGCCAGCAGTTACTCGAGCGGGAGGAGGACAGATACGCAGTATTTT. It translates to CASSYSSGRRTDTQYF.

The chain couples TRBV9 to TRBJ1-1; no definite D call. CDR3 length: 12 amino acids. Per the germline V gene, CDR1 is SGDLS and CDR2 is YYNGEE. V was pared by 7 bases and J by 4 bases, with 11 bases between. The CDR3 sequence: CASGRSITEAFF. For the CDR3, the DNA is TGTGCCAGCGGCCGGAGTATCACTGAAGCTTTCTTT.

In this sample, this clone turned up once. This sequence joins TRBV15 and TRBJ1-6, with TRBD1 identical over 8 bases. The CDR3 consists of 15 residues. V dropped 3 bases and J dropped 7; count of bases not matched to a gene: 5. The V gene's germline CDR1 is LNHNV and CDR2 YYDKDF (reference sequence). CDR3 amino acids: CATSSQQGGNSPLHF. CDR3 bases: TGTGCCACCAGCAGCCAACAGGGGGGAAATTCACCCCTCCACTTT.

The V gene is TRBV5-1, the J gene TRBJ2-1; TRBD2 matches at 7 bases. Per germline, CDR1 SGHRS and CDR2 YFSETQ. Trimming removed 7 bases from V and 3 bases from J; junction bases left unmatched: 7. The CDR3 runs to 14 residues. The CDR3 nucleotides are TGCGCCAGCGGGTCGGGGGGAGGCTACAATGAGCAGTTCTTC. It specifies CASGSGGGYNEQFF.

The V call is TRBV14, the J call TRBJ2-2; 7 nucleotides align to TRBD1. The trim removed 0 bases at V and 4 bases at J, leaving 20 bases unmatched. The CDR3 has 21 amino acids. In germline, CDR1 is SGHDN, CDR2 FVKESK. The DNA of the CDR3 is TGTGCCAGCAGCCAAGAATTTAGCGACAGGGACGTGTTCTTGGTCACCGGGGAGCTGTTTTTT. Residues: CASSQEFSDRDVFLVTGELFF.

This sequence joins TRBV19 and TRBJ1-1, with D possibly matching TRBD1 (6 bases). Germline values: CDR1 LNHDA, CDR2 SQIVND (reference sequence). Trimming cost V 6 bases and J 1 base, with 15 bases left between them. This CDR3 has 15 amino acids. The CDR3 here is CASREQGIRNTEAFF. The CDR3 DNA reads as TGTGCCAGTAGGGAACAGGGAATTAGGAACACTGAAGCTTTCTTT.

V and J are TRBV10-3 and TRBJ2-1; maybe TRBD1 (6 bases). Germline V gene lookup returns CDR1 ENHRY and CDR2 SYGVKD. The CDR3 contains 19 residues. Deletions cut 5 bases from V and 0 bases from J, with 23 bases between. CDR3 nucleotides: TGTGCCATCAGTTACAGGGTGGGCCTTTTGAACAGCTCCTACAATGAGCAGTTCTTC. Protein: CAISYRVGLLNSSYNEQFF.

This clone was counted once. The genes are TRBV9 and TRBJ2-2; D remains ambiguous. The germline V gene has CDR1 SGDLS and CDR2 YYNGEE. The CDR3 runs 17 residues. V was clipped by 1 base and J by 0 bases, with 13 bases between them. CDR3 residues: CASSVSLVRSNTGELFF. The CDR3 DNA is TGTGCCAGCAGCGTAAGTCTCGTCAGATCGAACACCGGGGAGCTGTTTTTT.

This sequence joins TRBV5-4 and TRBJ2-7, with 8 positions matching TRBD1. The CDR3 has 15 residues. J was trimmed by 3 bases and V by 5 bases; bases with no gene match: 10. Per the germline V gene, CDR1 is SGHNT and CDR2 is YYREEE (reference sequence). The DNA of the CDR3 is TGTGCCAGCAGTAATCGACAGGGGCGTATCTACGAGCAGTACTTC. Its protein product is CASSNRQGRIYEQYF.

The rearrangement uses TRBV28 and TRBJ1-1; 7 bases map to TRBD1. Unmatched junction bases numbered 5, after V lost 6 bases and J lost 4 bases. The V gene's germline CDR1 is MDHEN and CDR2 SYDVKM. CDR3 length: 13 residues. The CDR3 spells CASRTGVPTEAFF. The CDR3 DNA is TGTGCCAGCAGAACAGGGGTACCCACTGAAGCTTTCTTT.

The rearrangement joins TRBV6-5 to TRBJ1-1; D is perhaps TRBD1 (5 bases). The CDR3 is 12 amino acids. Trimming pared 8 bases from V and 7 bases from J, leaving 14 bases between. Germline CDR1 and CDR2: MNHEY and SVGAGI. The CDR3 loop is CASWGRQFEAFF. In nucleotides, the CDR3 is TGTGCCAGCTGGGGTAGACAGTTTGAAGCTTTCTTT.

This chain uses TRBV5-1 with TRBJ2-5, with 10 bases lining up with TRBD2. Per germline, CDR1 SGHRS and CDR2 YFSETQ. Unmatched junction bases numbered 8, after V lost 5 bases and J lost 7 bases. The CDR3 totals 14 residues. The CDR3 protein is CASRAGGGPGTQYF. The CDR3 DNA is TGCGCCAGCAGAGCGGGAGGGGGCCCCGGGACCCAGTACTTC.

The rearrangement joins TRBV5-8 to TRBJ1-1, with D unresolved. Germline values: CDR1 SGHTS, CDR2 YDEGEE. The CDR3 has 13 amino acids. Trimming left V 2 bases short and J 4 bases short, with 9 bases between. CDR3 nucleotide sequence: TGTGCCAGCAGCTTCCGGTCTCTCACTGAAGCTTTCTTT. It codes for CASSFRSLTEAFF.

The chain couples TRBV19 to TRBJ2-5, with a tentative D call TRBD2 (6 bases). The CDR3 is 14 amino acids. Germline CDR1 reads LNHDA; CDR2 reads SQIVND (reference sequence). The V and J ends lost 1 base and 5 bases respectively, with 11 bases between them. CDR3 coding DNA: TGTGCCAGTAGTATAGGGGGGGTTGCTGAGACCCAGTACTTC. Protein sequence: CASSIGGVAETQYF.

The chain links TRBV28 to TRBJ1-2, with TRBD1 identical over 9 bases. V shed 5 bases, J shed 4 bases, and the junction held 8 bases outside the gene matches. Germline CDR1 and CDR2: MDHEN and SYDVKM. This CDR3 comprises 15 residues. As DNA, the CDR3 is TGTGCCAGCAGTCGGGGCTCGACAGGGGGCTATGGCTACACCTTC. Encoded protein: CASSRGSTGGYGYTF.

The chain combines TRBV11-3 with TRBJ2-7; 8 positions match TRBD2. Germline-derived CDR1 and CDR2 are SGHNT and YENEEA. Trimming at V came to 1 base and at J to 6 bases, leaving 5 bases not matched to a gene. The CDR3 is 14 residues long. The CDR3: CASSLAGGVSEQYF. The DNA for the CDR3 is TGTGCCAGCAGCTTAGCGGGAGGGGTCTCCGAGCAGTACTTC. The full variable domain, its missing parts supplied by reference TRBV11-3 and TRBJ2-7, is EAGVVQSPRYKIIEKKQPVAFWCNPISGHNTLYWYLQNLGQGPELLIRYENEEAVDDSQLPKDRFSAERLKGVDSTLKIQPAELGDSAVYLCASSLAGGVSEQYFGPGTRLTVT.

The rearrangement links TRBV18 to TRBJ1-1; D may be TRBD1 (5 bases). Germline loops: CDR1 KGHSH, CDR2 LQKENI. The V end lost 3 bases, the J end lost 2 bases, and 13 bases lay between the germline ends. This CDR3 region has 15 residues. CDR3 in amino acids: CASSPNTGSNTEAFF. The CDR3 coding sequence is TGTGCCAGCTCACCGAACACAGGATCCAACACTGAAGCTTTCTTT.

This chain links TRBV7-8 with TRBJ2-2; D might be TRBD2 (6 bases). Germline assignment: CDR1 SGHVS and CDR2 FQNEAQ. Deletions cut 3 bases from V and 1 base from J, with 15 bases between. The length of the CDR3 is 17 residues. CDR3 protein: CASSFSATSLNTGELFF. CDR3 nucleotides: TGTGCCAGCAGCTTCTCGGCCACTAGCCTGAACACCGGGGAGCTGTTTTTT.

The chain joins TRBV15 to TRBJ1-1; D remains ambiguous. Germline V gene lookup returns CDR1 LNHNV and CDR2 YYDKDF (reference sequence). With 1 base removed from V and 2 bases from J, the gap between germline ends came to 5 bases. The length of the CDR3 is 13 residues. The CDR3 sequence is CATSRVQNTEAFF. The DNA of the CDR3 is TGTGCCACCAGCAGAGTTCAAAACACTGAAGCTTTCTTT.

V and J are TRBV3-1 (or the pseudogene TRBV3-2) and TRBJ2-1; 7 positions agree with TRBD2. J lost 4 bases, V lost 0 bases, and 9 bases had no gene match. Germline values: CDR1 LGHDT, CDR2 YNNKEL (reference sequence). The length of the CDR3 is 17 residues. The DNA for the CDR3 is TGTGCCAGCAGCCAAGATCCCTATCTAGCGGTATACAATGAGCAGTTCTTC. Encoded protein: CASSQDPYLAVYNEQFF.

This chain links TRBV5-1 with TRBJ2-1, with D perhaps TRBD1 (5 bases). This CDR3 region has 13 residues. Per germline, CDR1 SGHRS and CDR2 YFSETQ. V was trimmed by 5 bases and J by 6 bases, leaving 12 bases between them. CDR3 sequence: CASREGVGNEQFF. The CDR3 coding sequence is TGCGCCAGCAGAGAAGGGGTCGGCAATGAGCAGTTCTTC.

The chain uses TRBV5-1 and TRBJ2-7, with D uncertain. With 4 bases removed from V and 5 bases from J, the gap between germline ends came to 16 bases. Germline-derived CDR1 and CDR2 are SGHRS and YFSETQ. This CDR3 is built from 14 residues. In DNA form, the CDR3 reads TGCGCCAGCAGCCCCCCGAGGAGTTCCCACGAGCAGTACTTC. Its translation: CASSPPRSSHEQYF.

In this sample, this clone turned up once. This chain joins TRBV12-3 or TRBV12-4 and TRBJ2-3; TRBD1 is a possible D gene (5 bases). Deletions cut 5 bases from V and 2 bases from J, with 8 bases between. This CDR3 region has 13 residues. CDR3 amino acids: CASSRQFTDTQYF. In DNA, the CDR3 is TGTGCCAGCAGTCGACAGTTCACAGATACGCAGTATTTT.

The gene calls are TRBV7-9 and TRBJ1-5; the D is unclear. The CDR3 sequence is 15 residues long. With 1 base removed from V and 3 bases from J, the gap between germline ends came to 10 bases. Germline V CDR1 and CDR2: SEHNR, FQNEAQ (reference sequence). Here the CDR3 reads CASSLGGATNQPQHF. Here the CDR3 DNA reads TGTGCCAGCAGCTTAGGAGGAGCTACCAATCAGCCCCAGCATTTT.

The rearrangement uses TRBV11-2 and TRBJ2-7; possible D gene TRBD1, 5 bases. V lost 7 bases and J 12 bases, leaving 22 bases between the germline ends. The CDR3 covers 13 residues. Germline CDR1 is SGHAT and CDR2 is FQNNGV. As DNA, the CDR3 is TGTGCCAGCAACCCATCGAGAGAGGACAAAACGTACTTC. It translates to CASNPSREDKTYF.

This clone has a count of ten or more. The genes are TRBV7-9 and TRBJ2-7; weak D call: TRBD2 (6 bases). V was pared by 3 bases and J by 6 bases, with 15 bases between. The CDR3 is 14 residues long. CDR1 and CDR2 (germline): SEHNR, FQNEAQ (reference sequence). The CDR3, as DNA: TGTGCCAGCAGCTTTTCAGGCAGGGAGGTCGAGCAGTACTTC. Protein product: CASSFSGREVEQYF.

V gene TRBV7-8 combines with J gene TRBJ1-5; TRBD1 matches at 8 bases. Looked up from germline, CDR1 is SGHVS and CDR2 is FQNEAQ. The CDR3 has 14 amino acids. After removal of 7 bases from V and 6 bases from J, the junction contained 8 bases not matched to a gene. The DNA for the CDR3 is TGTGCCAGCACCGACAGGGGTCTATCTCAGCCCCAGCATTTT. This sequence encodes CASTDRGLSQPQHF.